Listed below are T cell receptor beta chains from one sample, sequenced in a study of Ad26.COV2.S vaccination and SARS-CoV-2 variants. Only in-frame clones appear in the TCRdb table, and some are missing; sequencing was by immunoSEQ multiplex PCR. The sample yields 400,000 to 450,000 clones, around nine tenths seen once. Specimen: peripheral blood, collected in a trial of Ad26.COV2.S vaccine versus placebo. The receptors were gathered from a person aged 18-65 years who received the Ad26.COV2.S COVID-19 vaccine or a placebo. The CDR3 runs from the conserved cysteine through the conserved F or W. The D gene is left open where the match is weak. The size entry is marked missing in some rows and otherwise reads once, few, many or a size class.

v_gene	d_gene	j_gene	abundance	CDR3nt	CDR3aa
TRBV6-5	TRBD1	TRBJ2-4	-	TGTGCCAGCAGCCCGACAGGGTTGGAAAACATTCAGTACTTC	CASSPTGLENIQYF
TRBV30	-	TRBJ2-7	-	TGTGCCTGGACTAGGGACCGCATCTACGAGCAGTACTTC	CAWTRDRIYEQYF
TRBV6-5	-	TRBJ2-2	-	TGTGCCAGCAGCCCGGCGGGGTTCTACACCGGGGAGCTGTTTTTT	CASSPAGFYTGELFF
TRBV5-8	TRBD1	TRBJ2-1	-	TGTGCCAGCAGCCCCGACAGGGGCCATTTCTTC	CASSPDRGHFF
TRBV7-8	-	TRBJ2-1	-	TGTGCCAGCAGCTTAGGGGCGGTCTCCTACAATGAGCAGTTCTTC	CASSLGAVSYNEQFF
TRBV28	-	TRBJ1-2	-	TGTGCCAGCAGTTTCGAGAAGAACTATGGCTACACCTTC	CASSFEKNYGYTF
TRBV28	-	TRBJ2-3	once	TGTGCCAGCACGGATTCAGATACGCAGTATTTT	CASTDSDTQYF
TRBV20-1	-	TRBJ2-5	-	TGCAGTGGCGGGAACCAAGAGACCCAGTACTTC	CSGGNQETQYF
TRBV28	TRBD1	TRBJ1-1	-	TGTGCCAGCAGTTTTTATAACAGGGGGAACACTGAAGCTTTCTTT	CASSFYNRGNTEAFF
TRBV2	TRBD2	TRBJ2-7	-	TGTGCCAGCAGTGGGGGACTAGCGGGAGCGGAGCAGTACTTC	CASSGGLAGAEQYF
TRBV10-3	-	TRBJ1-6	-	TGTGCCACGTCACCGGGAGCCGATTCACCCCTCCACTTT	CATSPGADSPLHF
TRBV10-3	-	TRBJ2-1	-	TGTGCCATCAGTGAGCTTGAAAACAATGAGCAGTTCTTC	CAISELENNEQFF
TRBV7-2	-	TRBJ1-3	few	TGTGCCAGCAGCTTATCGGCAGCTATCTCTGGAAACACCATATATTTT	CASSLSAAISGNTIYF
TRBV5-1	-	TRBJ1-1	once	TGCGCCAGCAGCGCAGAGAACACTGAAGCTTTCTTT	CASSAENTEAFF